Below are 23 T cell receptor beta chains sequenced from a single sample in a study of T cell repertoires in ileal Crohn's disease. Libraries were prepared by immunoSEQ multiplex PCR; TCRdb keeps only in-frame clonotypes and omits some of them. The sample includes roughly 8,000 clones, almost 85% of them seen just once. Specified time point: inflamed ileum from the surgical specimen. The specimen sequenced was ileal tissue. These receptor sequences come from an adult with Crohn's disease.

The V gene is TRBV18, the J gene TRBJ2-7; D unclear. Trimming shortened V by 0 bases and J by 5 bases, and 14 bases separated the two germline ends. The CDR3 runs to 15 residues. Per the germline V gene, CDR1 is KGHSH and CDR2 is LQKENI. CDR3 bases: TGTGCCAGCTCACCACCGTTACCAGCGTCGGACGAGCAGTACTTC. It encodes CASSPPLPASDEQYF.

The rearrangement joins TRBV2 to TRBJ2-7; D ambiguous. This CDR3 contains 14 residues. CDR1 is SNHLY and CDR2 is FYNNEI in the germline V gene. V dropped 1 base and J dropped 0 bases, with 7 bases sitting between them. CDR3 in amino acids: CASSEEGSSYEQYF. The CDR3 region has the DNA TGTGCCAGCAGTGAAGAGGGTAGCTCCTACGAGCAGTACTTC.

V gene TRBV5-1 combines with J gene TRBJ2-7, with 7 bases aligning to TRBD1. The CDR3 loop spans 14 amino acids. The germline V gene encodes CDR1 SGHRS and CDR2 YFSETQ. The V and J ends lost 0 bases and 5 bases, in that order; junction bases with no gene match: 5. The CDR3 sequence is CASSLATGLDEQYF. The CDR3, as DNA: TGCGCCAGCAGCTTGGCGACAGGGCTTGACGAGCAGTACTTC.

The chain carries TRBV4-3 and TRBJ1-5; D is uncertain. Germline V gene lookup returns CDR1 LGHNA and CDR2 YSLEER. V was pared by 0 bases and J by 5 bases, with 5 bases between. CDR3 length: 13 residues. The CDR3, as DNA: TGCGCCAGCAGCCAAGATCATGATCAGCCCCAGCATTTT. Its protein is CASSQDHDQPQHF.

The CDR3 sequence: CASSMGTGRDGQPQHF. CDR3 nucleotide sequence: TGTGCCAGTAGTATGGGGACAGGGCGGGATGGTCAGCCCCAGCATTTT. V and J are TRBV19 and TRBJ1-5; 9 bases agree with TRBD1. The J segment lost 6 bases and the V segment lost 3 bases, leaving 9 bases of the junction unmatched. The CDR3 has 16 amino acids. The V gene's germline CDR1 is LNHDA and CDR2 SQIVND (reference sequence).

This sequence joins TRBV19 and TRBJ2-3; 12 positions match TRBD1. The CDR3 covers 18 residues. Trimming took 5 bases from V and 1 from J; bases not matched to a gene: 10. Germline CDR1 and CDR2: LNHDA and SQIVND (reference sequence). This CDR3 reads CASSPPGQGAGRTDTQYF. The CDR3, as DNA: TGTGCCAGTAGTCCCCCGGGACAGGGGGCCGGGCGCACAGATACGCAGTATTTT.

The chain carries TRBV6-5 and TRBJ2-1; D not resolved. V lost 4 bases to trimming and J lost 5 bases, with 12 bases between them. Germline CDR1 MNHEY, CDR2 SVGAGI. The CDR3 length is 14 residues. The CDR3 reads CASSSSQPDNEQFF. The DNA for the CDR3 is TGTGCCAGCAGTTCGTCCCAACCGGACAATGAGCAGTTCTTC.

This clone was picked up a small number of times. This rearrangement joins TRBV4-1 to TRBJ1-1; 8 bases map to TRBD1. The V segment lost 3 bases and the J segment 0 bases; nucleotides outside the gene matches: 9. The germline CDR1 and CDR2 sequences are MGHRA and YSYEKL. The CDR3 loop spans 17 amino acids. The CDR3: CASSQMRGRGLNTEAFF. The DNA of the CDR3 is TGCGCCAGCAGCCAGATGCGGGGCAGGGGGCTGAACACTGAAGCTTTCTTT.

The chain joins TRBV19 to TRBJ2-5, with D unresolved. The germline gives CDR1 LNHDA, CDR2 SQIVND (reference sequence). This CDR3 has 15 residues. With 6 bases removed from V and 1 base from J, the gap between germline ends came to 15 bases. The CDR3 protein is CASSSMLGGQETQYF. The CDR3 DNA sequence: TGTGCCAGTAGCTCTATGTTGGGTGGCCAAGAGACCCAGTACTTC.

The chain combines TRBV11-3 with TRBJ2-3; 7 bases map to TRBD2. The V and J ends lost 5 bases and 1 base, in that order; junction bases with no gene match: 9. This CDR3 has 16 amino acids. The germline gives CDR1 SGHNT, CDR2 YENEEA. In nucleotides, the CDR3 is TGTGCCAGCAGCACAAGACTAGCAGTGGGCACAGATACGCAGTATTTT. Translating it yields CASSTRLAVGTDTQYF.

The V and J genes are TRBV5-4 and TRBJ2-6; D call uncertain. The CDR3 loop spans 16 amino acids. Germline CDR1 reads SGHNT; CDR2 reads YYREEE (reference sequence). Trimming removed 1 base from V and 0 bases from J, with 8 bases in between. The CDR3 coding sequence is TGTGCCAGCAGCTTGCTAAGTCCCTCTGGGGCCAACGTCCTGACTTTC. Amino acid sequence: CASSLLSPSGANVLTF.

The chain employs TRBV27 and TRBJ2-6; no reliable D call. V lost 4 bases and J 1 base, leaving 5 bases between the germline ends. CDR1 is MNHEY and CDR2 is SMNVEV in the germline V gene (reference sequence). This CDR3 has 14 amino acids. The CDR3 spells CASSSRSGANVLTF. The CDR3 DNA is TGTGCCAGCAGTTCAAGATCTGGGGCCAACGTCCTGACTTTC.

The chain couples TRBV5-1 to TRBJ2-3, with D hard to call. Germline V gene data show CDR1 as SGHRS and CDR2 as YFSETQ. V shed 0 bases and J shed 0 bases, with 5 bases lying between them. The CDR3 is made up of 14 amino acids. The CDR3, as DNA: TGCGCCAGCAGCTTGGGCCAGAGCACAGATACGCAGTATTTT. Translating it yields CASSLGQSTDTQYF.

The rearrangement links TRBV7-2 to TRBJ2-6; either TRBD1 or TRBD2 may supply D (6 bases each). The CDR3 totals 17 residues. Per the germline V gene, CDR1 is SGHTA and CDR2 is FQGNSA. The V end lost 5 bases, the J end lost 0 bases, and 14 bases lay between the germline ends. CDR3 DNA sequence: TGTGCCAGCAGCCCTCGGGGGCTGATCTCTGGGGCCAACGTCCTGACTTTC. This codes for CASSPRGLISGANVLTF.

This clone qualifies as large. This sequence joins TRBV5-1 and TRBJ1-1; D gene unclear. The CDR3 sequence is 13 residues long. Looked up from germline, CDR1 is SGHRS and CDR2 is YFSETQ. Trimming took off 2 bases at V and 1 base at J, with 6 bases between the two ends. CDR3 in amino acids: CASSFSTNTEAFF. In DNA form, the CDR3 reads TGCGCCAGCAGCTTCAGTACGAACACTGAAGCTTTCTTT.

The chain has TRBV7-3 and TRBJ2-1, with D possibly matching TRBD1 (6 bases). Trimming shortened V by 4 bases and J by 5 bases, and 9 bases separated the two germline ends. This CDR3 is 13 amino acids long. Germline CDR1 SGHTA, CDR2 FQGTGA. This CDR3 is CASSSGQHNEQFF. The CDR3 bases are TGTGCCAGCAGCTCTGGACAGCACAATGAGCAGTTCTTC.

This clone was seen a few times. The CDR3, as DNA: TGTGCCAGCTCACAAGTTGGCAGGGGGAACACCGGGGAGCTGTTTTTT. This codes for CASSQVGRGNTGELFF. The genes are TRBV18 and TRBJ2-2; the D gene is possibly TRBD1 (6 bases). From germline, CDR1 is KGHSH and CDR2 LQKENI. V was cut by 4 bases and J by 1 base, with 13 bases left in between. The CDR3 length is 16 residues.

The gene calls are TRBV28 and TRBJ1-2; D might be TRBD1 (5 bases). Germline CDR1 is MDHEN and CDR2 is SYDVKM. The CDR3 runs to 12 residues. V was clipped by 7 bases and J by 8 bases, with 14 bases between them. The CDR3: CASTTGTRGYTF. CDR3 bases: TGTGCCAGCACCACAGGAACAAGGGGCTACACCTTC.

The chain has TRBV5-1 and TRBJ1-4; TRBD1 is a possible D gene (6 bases). CDR3 length equals 16 residues. V was trimmed by 0 bases and J by 4 bases, leaving 13 bases between them. The germline CDR1 and CDR2 sequences are SGHRS and YFSETQ. CDR3 coding DNA: TGCGCCAGCAGCTTGGGGTCACAGGGACTTAATGAAAAACTGTTTTTT. Its protein is CASSLGSQGLNEKLFF.

The V and J genes are TRBV7-2 and TRBJ2-2; D may be TRBD1 (6 bases). Per germline, CDR1 SGHTA and CDR2 FQGNSA. The length of the CDR3 is 14 residues. V lost 5 bases and J lost 5, with 12 bases in between. This chain's CDR3 is CASSLGQTTGELFF. The CDR3 coding sequence is TGTGCCAGCAGCCTAGGACAGACGACCGGGGAGCTGTTTTTT. The variable domain in full, completed from reference TRBV7-2 and TRBJ2-2, reads GAGVSQSPSNKVTEKGKDVELRCDPISGHTALYWYRQSLGQGLEFLIYFQGNSAPDKSGLPSDRFSAERTGGSVSTLTIQRTQQEDSAVYLCASSLGQTTGELFFGEGSRLTVL.

The chain carries TRBV5-8 and TRBJ1-3, with D tentatively TRBD1 (6 bases). The CDR3 is 17 residues long. CDR1 is SGHTS, CDR2 YDEGEE, per germline. Trimming removed 2 bases from V and 1 base from J, with 16 bases in between. This chain's CDR3 is CASSLVGGILSGNTIYF. In DNA form, the CDR3 reads TGTGCCAGCAGCTTAGTGGGGGGCATATTGTCTGGAAACACCATATATTTT. The full variable domain, its missing parts supplied by reference TRBV5-8 and TRBJ1-3, is EAGVTQSPTHLIKTRGQQATLRCSPISGHTSVYWYQQALGLGLQFLLWYDEGEERNRGNFPPRFSGRQFPNYSSELNVNALELEDSALYLCASSLVGGILSGNTIYFGEGSWLTVV.

The chain links TRBV5-1 to TRBJ1-2; D gene unclear. Germline values: CDR1 SGHRS, CDR2 YFSETQ. The CDR3 is 14 residues long. Trimming cost V 0 bases and J 0 bases, with 6 bases left between them. CDR3 coding DNA: TGCGCCAGCAGCTTGGATTTTTCTAACTATGGCTACACCTTC. It codes for CASSLDFSNYGYTF.

V is TRBV19 and J is TRBJ1-1; D is perhaps TRBD1 (5 bases). V dropped 7 bases and J dropped 2 bases, with 17 bases sitting between them. CDR1 and CDR2 (germline): LNHDA, SQIVND (reference sequence). CDR3 length: 15 residues. CDR3 bases: TGTGCCAGTAAGCCTTTCGGGGGATTAAACACTGAAGCTTTCTTT. Residues: CASKPFGGLNTEAFF.